The 28 T cell receptor beta chains given below trace back to one sample, sequenced in a study of blood T cell repertoires in COVID-19. Assay: immunoSEQ multiplex PCR; the TCRdb copy retains only in-frame clones and omits some. The data show 200,000 to 250,000 clones, more than 70% seen once. The sequenced sample was peripheral blood. The receptors shown here come from a woman at least 80 years old with acute or convalescent COVID-19.

V is TRBV28 and J is TRBJ1-5; D is unresolved. The CDR3 length is 15 residues. Germline V lookup: CDR1 MDHEN, CDR2 SYDVKM. The V and J ends lost 3 bases and 4 bases respectively, with 13 bases between them. The CDR3: CASSFSQQTNQPQHF. The CDR3, as DNA: TGTGCCAGCAGTTTTTCCCAACAGACAAATCAGCCCCAGCATTTT.

The chain is built from TRBV7-2 and TRBJ1-2; perhaps TRBD1 as D (5 bases). The V end lost 4 bases, the J end lost 7 bases, and 16 bases lay between the germline ends. Germline V lookup: CDR1 SGHTA, CDR2 FQGNSA. The CDR3 sequence is 14 residues long. In DNA, the CDR3 is TGTGCCAGCAGCTCCAATGGGGCAGGGCCTGGCTACACCTTC. Protein sequence: CASSSNGAGPGYTF. Together with reference TRBV7-2 and TRBJ1-2, the CDR3 gives the full variable domain: GAGVSQSPSNKVTEKGKDVELRCDPISGHTALYWYRQSLGQGLEFLIYFQGNSAPDKSGLPSDRFSAERTGGSVSTLTIQRTQQEDSAVYLCASSSNGAGPGYTFGSGTRLTVV.

The chain carries TRBV5-1 and TRBJ2-5; TRBD2 agrees at 7 bases. The CDR3 sequence is 17 residues long. Losses at the gene ends were 0 bases for V and 1 base for J; bases not matched to a gene: 9. CDR1 and CDR2 from the germline V gene are SGHRS and YFSETQ. CDR3 sequence reads: CASSLEPGGGVQETQYF. The CDR3 nucleotides read TGCGCCAGCAGCTTGGAACCTGGCGGGGGAGTCCAAGAGACCCAGTACTTC.

The chain employs TRBV12-3 or TRBV12-4 and TRBJ1-2; possible D gene TRBD1, 6 bases. V was cut by 7 bases and J by 4 bases, with 13 bases left in between. The CDR3 covers 13 residues. This chain's CDR3 is CASNQGTAYGYTF. Written as DNA, the CDR3 is TGTGCCAGCAACCAGGGGACCGCCTATGGCTACACCTTC.

The gene calls are TRBV5-5 and TRBJ1-4, with D possibly matching TRBD1 (5 bases). V was pared by 7 bases and J by 3 bases, with 10 bases between. Per germline, CDR1 SGHKS and CDR2 YYEKEE (reference sequence). The CDR3 totals 13 residues. The DNA for the CDR3 is TGTGCCAGCGGGCCAGGGCCTAATGAAAAACTGTTTTTT. This sequence encodes CASGPGPNEKLFF.

The rearrangement joins TRBV29-1 to TRBJ2-5; TRBD1 matches 7 bases. Germline V lookup: CDR1 SQVTM, CDR2 ANQGSEA. The V segment lost 1 base and the J segment 3 bases; nucleotides outside the gene matches: 5. The CDR3 has 14 residues. This CDR3 reads CSVEATGWEETQYF. The CDR3 DNA reads as TGCAGCGTTGAAGCGACAGGGTGGGAAGAGACCCAGTACTTC.

The rearrangement uses TRBV18 and TRBJ1-4; D unclear. CDR1 is KGHSH and CDR2 is LQKENI in the germline V gene. Trimming pared 6 bases from V and 3 bases from J, leaving 11 bases between. The CDR3 is made up of 14 amino acids. In nucleotides, the CDR3 is TGTGCCAGCTCGTTGACGCGGGCTAATGAAAAACTGTTTTTT. Translating gives CASSLTRANEKLFF.

This clone was detected a few times. The J gene is TRBJ2-1, the V gene TRBV5-1, with 9 bases aligning to TRBD1. The CDR3 is made up of 17 amino acids. J was trimmed by 6 bases and V by 1 base; bases with no gene match: 11. Germline loops: CDR1 SGHRS, CDR2 YFSETQ. The CDR3 protein is CASSLSTGTGFGNEQFF. The CDR3 DNA reads as TGCGCCAGCAGCTTGTCCACGGGGACAGGGTTCGGCAATGAGCAGTTCTTC.

This clone was seen once. The chain recombines TRBV7-6 with TRBJ2-5, with TRBD2 matching 8 bases. Unmatched junction bases numbered 9, after V lost 5 bases and J lost 7 bases. The CDR3 is 14 amino acids. The V gene's germline CDR1 is SGHVS and CDR2 FNYEAQ. The CDR3 loop reads CASSPTGTSRTQYF. The CDR3 nucleotides read TGTGCCAGCAGCCCCACCGGGACTAGTCGGACCCAGTACTTC.

This clone was counted a single time. This chain links TRBV11-2 with TRBJ1-1; D may be TRBD1 (6 bases). V was trimmed by 1 base and J by 0 bases, leaving 9 bases between them. The CDR3 covers 15 residues. From germline, CDR1 is SGHAT and CDR2 FQNNGV. CDR3 sequence reads: CASSLVTGMNTEAFF. In DNA form, the CDR3 reads TGTGCCAGCAGCTTAGTCACAGGGATGAACACTGAAGCTTTCTTT.

The chain links TRBV28 to TRBJ1-2; 12 nucleotides agree with TRBD1. Germline V gene sequence: CDR1 MDHEN, CDR2 SYDVKM. J gave up 7 bases and V 6 bases, and 12 bases lay outside the gene matches. CDR3 size: 16 residues. DNA for the CDR3: TGTGCCAGCAGCCTGAGGGGACAGGGGGCTGTGGGTGGCTACACCTTC. It encodes CASSLRGQGAVGGYTF.

This clone was recorded once. The chain uses TRBV9 and TRBJ2-5, with 7 bases aligning to TRBD2. The CDR3 is 14 residues long. J lost 5 bases, V lost 4 bases, and 8 bases had no gene match. Germline V lookup: CDR1 SGDLS, CDR2 YYNGEE. The CDR3 here is CASSQIGLEETQYF. Here the CDR3 DNA reads TGTGCCAGCAGCCAAATTGGACTAGAGGAGACCCAGTACTTC.

This clone was counted between two and nine times. V is TRBV5-1 and J is TRBJ2-3; 10 bases agree with TRBD2. The junction had 9 bases not matched to a gene; V was cut back by 3 bases and J by 2 bases. This CDR3 spans 17 amino acids. Germline CDR1 SGHRS, CDR2 YFSETQ. The CDR3 protein is CASSSGVAGGPTDTQYF. The CDR3 DNA is TGCGCCAGCAGCTCCGGGGTAGCGGGGGGTCCCACAGATACGCAGTATTTT.

About this clone itself: The same CDR3 also results from other DNA sequences found in this sample. The chain joins TRBV7-2 to TRBJ1-1; D is uncertain. V dropped 5 bases and J dropped 1 base, with 8 bases sitting between them. The CDR3 runs to 13 residues. Germline CDR1 is SGHTA and CDR2 is FQGNSA. This chain's CDR3 is CASSLTENTEAFF. CDR3 bases: TGTGCCAGCAGCCTTACAGAGAACACTGAAGCTTTCTTT.

The chain has TRBV19 and TRBJ1-1; the match to TRBD1 covers 8 bases. Trimming cost V 4 bases and J 3 bases; bases outside gene matches: 13. The CDR3 is 17 residues long. Per germline, CDR1 LNHDA and CDR2 SQIVND (reference sequence). The DNA for the CDR3 is TGTGCCAGTAGTACTCGGACAGGGAGGGGAATCGACACTGAAGCTTTCTTT. Amino acids: CASSTRTGRGIDTEAFF. The full variable domain, with the rest looked up from reference TRBV19 and TRBJ1-1, is DGGITQSPKYLFRKEGQNVTLSCEQNLNHDAMYWYRQDPGQGLRLIYYSQIVNDFQKGDIAEGYSVSREKKESFPLTVTSAQKNPTAFYLCASSTRTGRGIDTEAFFGQGTRLTVV.

CDR3 amino acids: CASTFTTGTDAYGYTF. CDR3 nucleotides: TGTGCCAGCACCTTCACCACCGGGACTGATGCCTATGGCTACACCTTC. The J gene is TRBJ1-2, the V gene TRBV6-4; D possibly corresponds to TRBD1 (5 bases). Germline assignment: CDR1 MRHNA and CDR2 SNTAGT. The CDR3 has 16 amino acids. The V and J ends lost 7 bases and 4 bases respectively, with 22 bases between them.

The chain joins TRBV10-3 to TRBJ2-3; a weak D match, TRBD2 (6 bases). Germline V gene data show CDR1 as ENHRY and CDR2 as SYGVKD. The CDR3 spans 16 residues. V was pared by 2 bases and J by 0 bases, with 12 bases between. The CDR3 DNA reads TGTGCCATCAGTGAGCCCGGGAGATCTAGCACAGATACGCAGTATTTT. Translation: CAISEPGRSSTDTQYF.

The rearrangement links TRBV6-2 or TRBV6-3 to TRBJ1-5, with TRBD1 as a possible D gene (5 bases). The V end lost 4 bases, the J end lost 0 bases, and 19 bases lay between the germline ends. There are 18 residues in the CDR3. Germline V lookup: CDR1 MNHEY, CDR2 SVGEGT. The CDR3 sequence is CASSFQGYRGYSNQPQHF. The CDR3 coding sequence is TGTGCCAGCAGTTTCCAGGGTTATCGAGGATATAGCAATCAGCCCCAGCATTTT.

The V and J genes are TRBV7-9 and TRBJ2-1; 13 positions match TRBD2. CDR3 length: 15 residues. J was trimmed by 7 bases and V by 5 bases; bases with no gene match: 5. Germline CDR1 SEHNR, CDR2 FQNEAQ (reference sequence). The CDR3 bases are TGTGCCAGCAGCCTTACTAGCGGGGGGGCAAATGAGCAGTTCTTC. This encodes CASSLTSGGANEQFF.

This chain uses TRBV10-1 with TRBJ1-1, with 9 positions matching TRBD1. The CDR3 runs 17 residues. Per the germline V gene, CDR1 is WNHNN and CDR2 is SYGVQD (reference sequence). V was pared by 2 bases and J by 2 bases, with 9 bases of the junction left unmatched. In DNA, the CDR3 is TGCGCCAGCAGTGAGCCCCCCATGACAGGGGGAAACACTGAAGCTTTCTTT. Translating it yields CASSEPPMTGGNTEAFF.

This chain joins TRBV7-2 and TRBJ1-1; 9 bases match TRBD1. The CDR3 covers 15 residues. The trim removed 3 bases at V and 4 bases at J, leaving 6 bases unmatched. Germline lookup yields CDR1 SGHTA and CDR2 FQGNSA. CDR3 sequence (DNA): TGTGCCAGCAGCTTCGGTACGACAGGGGGCACTGAAGCTTTCTTT. This codes for CASSFGTTGGTEAFF.

In this sample, this clone turned up a few times. This chain joins TRBV5-1 and TRBJ1-2; D is possibly TRBD1 (6 bases). The CDR3 runs to 14 residues. V was clipped by 1 base and J by 7 bases, with 14 bases between them. Germline-derived CDR1 and CDR2 are SGHRS and YFSETQ. The CDR3, as DNA: TGCGCCAGCAGCTTGTTTGACTCAGGGGCTGGCTACACCTTC. It encodes CASSLFDSGAGYTF.

This clone was detected only a few times. CDR3 residues: CASRRQGAVYGYTF. The CDR3 nucleotides read TGTGCCAGCAGGAGACAGGGGGCAGTCTATGGCTACACCTTC. The V gene is TRBV6-5, the J gene TRBJ1-2; 10 bases fit TRBD1. The CDR3 length is 14 residues. CDR1 is MNHEY and CDR2 is SVGAGI in the germline V gene. Trimming took 6 bases from V and 4 from J; bases not matched to a gene: 5.

This clone was recorded a few times. V is TRBV5-1 and J is TRBJ2-5; 9 positions match TRBD2. This CDR3 contains 16 residues. Unmatched junction bases numbered 10, after V lost 4 bases and J lost 3 bases. Germline CDR1 and CDR2: SGHRS and YFSETQ. The CDR3 DNA follows: TGCGCCAGCAGCCGACCGGCGGCGGGAGGGAAAGAGACCCAGTACTTC. This encodes CASSRPAAGGKETQYF.

This sequence joins TRBV11-3 and TRBJ1-2; 9 bases are a match to TRBD1. After removal of 4 bases from V and 4 bases from J, the junction contained 7 bases not matched to a gene. CDR1 SGHNT and CDR2 YENEEA come from the germline V gene. The length of the CDR3 is 15 residues. CDR3 bases: TGTGCCAGCAGCTCAAGGGGACAGGGTGGCTATGGCTACACCTTC. Its translation: CASSSRGQGGYGYTF.

This rearrangement joins TRBV6-5 to TRBJ1-4; D is uncertain. Trimming took 2 bases from V and 0 from J, leaving 4 bases between them. The length of the CDR3 is 14 residues. The germline CDR1 and CDR2 sequences are MNHEY and SVGAGI. The CDR3 DNA is TGTGCCAGCAGTTACGGCACAACTAATGAAAAACTGTTTTTT. Its protein product is CASSYGTTNEKLFF.

V and J are TRBV28 and TRBJ2-7; 10 bases map to TRBD1. The germline V gene has CDR1 MDHEN and CDR2 SYDVKM. The junction had 13 bases not matched to a gene; V was cut back by 2 bases and J by 6 bases. This CDR3 spans 17 amino acids. The CDR3: CASSLSGTGVSRREQYF. CDR3 nucleotides: TGTGCCAGCAGTTTAAGTGGGACAGGGGTTTCTCGGCGCGAGCAGTACTTC.

J is TRBJ1-2 and V is TRBV5-5; 8 bases align to TRBD1. This CDR3 is 16 amino acids long. CDR1 is SGHKS, CDR2 YYEKEE, per germline (reference sequence). Unmatched junction bases numbered 7, after V lost 2 bases and J lost 1 base. The CDR3 DNA sequence: TGTGCCAGCAGCTTCGGACAGGGAAGGATTAACTATGGCTACACCTTC. This encodes CASSFGQGRINYGYTF.